This entry lists 5 T cell receptor beta chains sequenced from one sample in a study of blood T cell repertoires in COVID-19. Sequencing used immunoSEQ multiplex PCR; TCRdb keeps in-frame clones, though not all of them. This table has about 320,000 clones, approximately 82% appearing once. The sample taken for sequencing was peripheral blood. Receptor source: a woman aged 50 to 60 with acute or convalescent COVID-19.

This rearrangement joins TRBV24-1 to TRBJ2-3; TRBD2 matches 12 bases. After removal of 1 base from V and 7 bases from J, the junction contained 8 bases not matched to a gene. Germline V lookup: CDR1 KGHDR, CDR2 SFDVKD. The CDR3 has 17 residues. This chain's CDR3 is CATSDFSETSGRNTQYF. The CDR3 DNA reads TGTGCCACCAGTGATTTTTCGGAGACTAGCGGGAGAAATACGCAGTATTTT.

The chain is built from TRBV6-5 and TRBJ2-7, with D possibly matching TRBD1 (5 bases). Germline CDR1 and CDR2: MNHEY and SVGAGI. Trimming left V 5 bases short and J 7 bases short, with 12 bases between. This CDR3 has 12 amino acids. In nucleotides, the CDR3 is TGTGCCAGCAGTCTCCCAGGGCGGGAGCAGTACTTC. Protein sequence: CASSLPGREQYF.

The rearrangement links TRBV2 to TRBJ1-1, with D hard to call. Germline V gives CDR1 SNHLY, CDR2 FYNNEI. V lost 3 bases, J lost 0 bases, and 14 bases lay in between. The CDR3 contains 16 residues. The CDR3 coding sequence is TGTGCCAGCAGTGATGAGAGTTTGAGGCTGAACACTGAAGCTTTCTTT. Its translation is CASSDESLRLNTEAFF.

The chain employs TRBV30 and TRBJ1-2; D not resolved. Germline CDR1 GTSNPN, CDR2 SVGIG (reference sequence). The germline V and J ends were trimmed by 0 bases and 8 bases, with 10 bases remaining between them. CDR3 length: 12 amino acids. The CDR3 spells CAWSVRQIGYTF. CDR3 coding DNA: TGTGCCTGGAGTGTCAGGCAGATCGGCTACACCTTC.

This clone was seen a handful of times. The chain joins TRBV7-9 to TRBJ2-5; maybe TRBD2 (6 bases). This CDR3 has 14 residues. Trimming shortened V by 10 bases and J by 4 bases, and 19 bases separated the two germline ends. Germline CDR1 and CDR2: SEHNR and FQNEAQ (reference sequence). CDR3 DNA: TGTGCCACCCCGATCGCGTGGGGAGGAGAGACCCAGTACTTC. Its protein product is CATPIAWGGETQYF.